These 12 T cell receptor beta chains were sequenced from one sample in a study of T cell responses to AZD1222 COVID-19 vaccine. TCRdb's table, derived via immunoSEQ multiplex PCR, lists solely in-frame clones and lacks some. The data show about 99,000 clones, 93% seen once. This specimen consisted of peripheral blood, obtained on day 0 of AZD1222 vaccination. These receptors all come from an adult in good health.

The DNA for the CDR3 is TGTGCCAGCAGCGTAGTTGCGACGGGAGATGAAGCTTTCTTT. Its translation is CASSVVATGDEAFF. V usage is TRBV9 and J usage is TRBJ1-1; D is unclear. This CDR3 contains 14 residues. Germline V gene lookup returns CDR1 SGDLS and CDR2 YYNGEE. Deletions cut 0 bases from V and 7 bases from J, with 13 bases between.

The CDR3 region is CASSLGGGQVEAFF. Written as DNA, the CDR3 is TGCGCCAGCAGCTTGGGTGGGGGGCAGGTTGAAGCTTTCTTT. The rearrangement joins TRBV5-1 to TRBJ1-1; the D gene is possibly TRBD1 (6 bases). Germline CDR1 and CDR2: SGHRS and YFSETQ. This CDR3 contains 14 residues. V was shortened by 0 bases and J by 7 bases, with 13 bases between the two germline ends.

This rearrangement joins TRBV2 to TRBJ2-1; 8 positions agree with TRBD2. Germline V gives CDR1 SNHLY, CDR2 FYNNEI. J lost 11 bases, V lost 5 bases, and 11 bases had no gene match. The CDR3 covers 14 residues. The CDR3 reads CASSSGTRTMKQFF. The CDR3 nucleotides are TGTGCCAGCAGTTCCGGGACTAGAACAATGAAGCAGTTCTTC.

This clone has more than one count but fewer than ten. DNA of the CDR3: TGCAGCGTTGAAACGGGGGAGCAGTACTTC. It is translated as CSVETGEQYF. The gene calls are TRBV29-1 and TRBJ2-7; D possibly corresponds to TRBD2 (5 bases). Trimming removed 2 bases at V and 7 bases at J, with 6 bases between. This CDR3 spans 10 amino acids. Per the germline V gene, CDR1 is SQVTM and CDR2 is ANQGSEA.

This clone was seen more than once but under ten times. V gene TRBV10-3 combines with J gene TRBJ1-1; D might be TRBD1 (5 bases). The CDR3 is 13 residues long. CDR1 and CDR2 from the germline V gene are ENHRY and SYGVKD. Deletions cut 2 bases from V and 2 bases from J, with 6 bases between. CDR3 in DNA: TGTGCCATCAGTGAGCGGGACAACACTGAAGCTTTCTTT. Protein: CAISERDNTEAFF.

The chain combines TRBV27 with TRBJ1-5; D perhaps matches TRBD1 (6 bases). V was clipped by 5 bases and J by 5 bases, with 19 bases between them. The CDR3 loop spans 16 amino acids. In germline, CDR1 is MNHEY, CDR2 SMNVEV (reference sequence). CDR3 residues: CASSKTPGHSYQPQHF. DNA for the CDR3: TGTGCCAGCAGTAAAACCCCGGGACACTCATATCAGCCCCAGCATTTT.

Worth noting for this clone: The junction and the germline gene differ at one end; a read error may be behind it. CDR3 nucleotide sequence: TGTGCCTGCCGATTTGGGACTTCAGAGATTCGGTACTTC. Its translation: CACRFGTSEIRYF. This chain joins TRBV30 and TRBJ2-4; tentatively, D is TRBD2 (6 bases). Germline loops: CDR1 GTSNPN, CDR2 SVGIG (reference sequence). The CDR3 totals 13 residues.

This clone was recorded only once. This chain uses TRBV28 with TRBJ1-5; TRBD1 aligns across 8 bases. The V segment lost 3 bases and the J segment 5 bases; nucleotides outside the gene matches: 9. Per germline, CDR1 MDHEN and CDR2 SYDVKM. This CDR3 is built from 16 residues. The CDR3 coding sequence is TGTGCCAGCAGTTTCGGCAGGGGGCACGAGTATCAGCCCCAGCATTTT. This encodes CASSFGRGHEYQPQHF.

The chain uses TRBV2 and TRBJ2-3, with TRBD2 identical over 12 bases. The CDR3 totals 14 residues. Trimming took 10 bases from V and 5 from J; bases not matched to a gene: 7. The germline V gene encodes CDR1 SNHLY and CDR2 FYNNEI. The CDR3 region is CANQLAGGVDTQYF. As DNA, the CDR3 is TGTGCCAACCAACTAGCGGGAGGAGTAGATACGCAGTATTTT.

The chain couples TRBV6-7 to TRBJ2-7; 8 bases agree with TRBD2. TRBV6-7 is sorted into the ORF group, with uncertain function. The CDR3 has 15 residues. Trimming at V came to 7 bases and at J to 2 bases, leaving 10 bases not matched to a gene. CDR3 loop: CASTEHGLATYEQYF. CDR3 coding DNA: TGTGCCAGCACTGAACACGGACTAGCAACCTACGAGCAGTACTTC.

The chain employs TRBV7-2 and TRBJ2-7, with D possibly being TRBD1 (5 bases). Trimming took off 2 bases at V and 0 bases at J, with 11 bases between the two ends. This CDR3 region has 15 residues. Germline values: CDR1 SGHTA, CDR2 FQGNSA. CDR3 loop: CASSLQPGFSYEQYF. DNA of the CDR3: TGTGCCAGCAGCTTACAACCAGGGTTCTCCTACGAGCAGTACTTC.

The chain carries TRBV11-2 and TRBJ1-6, with a possible D match to TRBD1 (6 bases). V was clipped by 1 base and J by 6 bases, with 10 bases between them. Germline loops: CDR1 SGHAT, CDR2 FQNNGV. This CDR3 has 15 amino acids. CDR3 region: CASSLGGHLNSPLHF. CDR3 in DNA: TGTGCCAGCAGCTTAGGGGGACACCTTAATTCACCCCTCCACTTT.